The clone carrying this T cell receptor beta chain has just a few counts. Antigen unknown. One end of the junction does not line up with germline, which may come from a read error. This entry is derived from a study of response to subunit inactivated influenza vaccine. Study-wide results and limits: Each seasonal influenza vaccination, the authors suggested, recruits few new T cells.

Each CDR3 protein is one row after TCRdb ran MiXCR on the RT-PCR reads. Of a few hundred thousand distinct CDR3 sequences listed, roughly 7.9% are singletons. Looked up from germline, CDR1 is KGHSH and CDR2 is LQKENI. This CDR3 contains 16 residues. This chain uses TRBV18 with TRBJ2-2, with D possibly being TRBD2 (5 bases). Sequencing used PBMCs from blood, obtained less than 30 months after vaccination. The receptor was isolated from a man between 45 and 75 years old who received an inactivated influenza vaccine. DNA for the CDR3: TGTGCCAGCTCGCTCCAAGGACGGGCGAACACCGGGGATCTGTTTTTT. As protein: CASSLQGRANTGDLFF.